This TCR beta chain is drawn from a study of T cell responses to AZD1222 COVID-19 vaccine. Data came from immunoSEQ multiplex PCR; TCRdb stores just in-frame clones and leaves some out. Of roughly 130,000 clones listed, 87% are singletons. Germline values: CDR1 SGHKS, CDR2 YYEKEE (reference sequence). This CDR3 region has 16 residues. Trimming took 0 bases from V and 7 from J; bases not matched to a gene: 7. The rearrangement joins TRBV5-5 to TRBJ2-2; 9 bases align to TRBD1. This receptor was taken from an adult in good health. The input for sequencing was peripheral blood, taken on day 0 of AZD1222 vaccination. The DNA of the CDR3 is TGTGCCAGCAGCTTGGAACAGGGGGCGGTCGTCGGGGAGCTGTTTTTT. Its translation: CASSLEQGAVVGELFF.